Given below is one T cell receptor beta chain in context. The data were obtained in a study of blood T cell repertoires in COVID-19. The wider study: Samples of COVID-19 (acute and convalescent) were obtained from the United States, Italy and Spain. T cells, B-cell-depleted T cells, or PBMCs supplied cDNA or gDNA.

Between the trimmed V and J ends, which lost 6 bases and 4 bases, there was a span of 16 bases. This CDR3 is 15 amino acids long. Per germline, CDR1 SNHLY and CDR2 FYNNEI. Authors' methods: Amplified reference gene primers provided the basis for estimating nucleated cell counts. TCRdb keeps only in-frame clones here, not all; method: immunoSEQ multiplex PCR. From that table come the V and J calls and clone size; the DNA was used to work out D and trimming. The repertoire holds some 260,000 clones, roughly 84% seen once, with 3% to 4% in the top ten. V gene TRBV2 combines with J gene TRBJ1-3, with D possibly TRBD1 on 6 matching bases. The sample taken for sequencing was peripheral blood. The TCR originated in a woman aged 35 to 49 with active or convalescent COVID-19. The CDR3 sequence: CASRLQQGTGNTIYF. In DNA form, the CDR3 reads TGTGCCAGCAGACTACAACAGGGTACCGGAAACACCATATATTTT.